These T cell receptor beta chains were read from a single sample in a study of spatial heterogeneity in lung cancer. TCRdb re-called the 5' RACE reads through MiXCR, storing one row per CDR3 protein. The top ten clones hold 40% to 45% of a sample with around 41,000 distinct CDR3 sequences, around 6.5% of them seen once. Sequences were derived from PBMCs, sampled at surgery. All receptors come from a female donor with early-stage non-small cell lung cancer. The CDR3 runs from the conserved cysteine through the conserved F or W. The D gene is left open where the match is weak. Size is omitted from some rows. Given values are once, few, many or a class for expanded clones.

v_call	d_call	clone_size	j_call	cdr3_aa	cdr3_nt
TRBV7-3	TRBD1	NA	TRBJ2-1	CASSTPGQGSNEQFF	TGTGCCAGCAGCACCCCGGGACAGGGGTCCAATGAGCAGTTCTTC
TRBV7-3	NA	NA	TRBJ1-1	CASSRTVNTEAFF	TGTGCCAGCAGTAGAACAGTGAACACTGAAGCTTTCTTT
TRBV29-1	NA	many	TRBJ2-5	CSGSRGDQQETQYF	TGCAGCGGGTCTAGGGGGGATCAGCAAGAGACCCAGTACTTC
TRBV5-1	NA	many	TRBJ1-3	CASSLSGASGNTIYF	TGCGCCAGCAGCTTATCGGGGGCGTCTGGAAACACCATATATTTT
TRBV6-1	TRBD1	many	TRBJ2-7	CASSTRTGSSYEQYF	TGTGCCAGCAGTACGAGGACAGGGAGCTCCTACGAGCAGTACTTC
TRBV5-6	NA	many	TRBJ1-1	CASSLPRGITEAFF	TGTGCCAGCAGCCTCCCACGAGGGATCACTGAAGCTTTCTTT
TRBV28	NA	many	TRBJ2-7	CASSFLAGKYYEQYF	NA
TRBV20-1	TRBD1	many	TRBJ1-6	CSARDDGQGRNSPLHF	TGCAGTGCTAGAGATGACGGACAGGGGAGAAATTCACCCCTCCACTTT
TRBV7-2	TRBD1	NA	TRBJ1-3	CASSLQGQVGNTIYF	TGTGCCAGCAGCTTACAAGGACAGGTCGGAAACACCATATATTTT
TRBV7-9	TRBD2	many	TRBJ2-1	CASRGRVYSTYTYNEQFF	TGTGCCAGCAGGGGGAGGGTATACTCGACTTATACCTACAATGAGCAGTTCTTC
TRBV11-2	NA	NA	TRBJ2-3	CASSNRYGPTDTQYF	TGTGCCAGCAGCAACCGGTACGGGCCCACAGATACGCAGTATTTT
TRBV6-2/TRBV6-3	TRBD2	NA	TRBJ2-7	CASRTGGTPPQYF	TGTGCCAGCAGAACCGGGGGGACTCCGCCACAGTACTTC
TRBV3-1	NA	many	TRBJ2-1	CASSPSLGAYNEQFF	TGTGCCAGCAGCCCATCTTTGGGGGCCTACAATGAGCAGTTCTTC
TRBV29-1	NA	NA	TRBJ2-7	CSVRDLGSYEQYF	TGCAGCGTTCGGGACTTAGGCTCCTACGAGCAGTACTTC
TRBV10-3	TRBD1	NA	TRBJ2-7	CAISDGTGTYEQYF	TGTGCCATCAGTGACGGGACAGGGACCTACGAGCAGTACTTC
TRBV7-2	NA	NA	TRBJ1-1	CASEQGRAFF	TGTGCCAGCGAACAGGGAAGAGCTTTCTTT
TRBV30	NA	many	TRBJ1-1	CAWSGQVNTEAFF	TGTGCCTGGAGTGGACAGGTCAACACTGAAGCTTTCTTT
TRBV11-2	NA	NA	TRBJ2-2	CASSLDLGTGELFF	TGTGCCAGCAGCTTAGATTTGGGGACCGGGGAGCTGTTTTTT
TRBV7-8	NA	NA	TRBJ1-5	CASSLGMRAPRGNQPQHF	TGTGCCAGCAGCTTAGGAATGCGTGCCCCAAGGGGCAATCAGCCCCAGCATTTT
TRBV18	NA	few	TRBJ1-1	CASSSDQKAEAFF	TGTGCCAGCTCATCCGACCAGAAGGCTGAAGCTTTCTTT
TRBV27	NA	NA	TRBJ1-1	CASATRGTEAFF	TGTGCCAGCGCGACGAGGGGGACTGAAGCTTTCTTT
TRBV6-5	TRBD1	many	TRBJ2-7	CASNPEGTEYYEQYF	TGTGCCAGCAATCCCGAGGGGACAGAGTACTACGAGCAGTACTTC
TRBV7-9	NA	few	TRBJ1-1	CASSFDSPGGTEAFF	TGTGCCAGCAGTTTCGACAGCCCCGGAGGGACTGAAGCTTTCTTT
TRBV7-2	NA	many	TRBJ2-6	CASTLRPLDSGANVLTF	TGTGCCAGCACCCTCCGTCCACTAGACTCTGGGGCCAACGTCCTGACTTTC
TRBV20-1	NA	NA	TRBJ1-3	CSAPGPRRGNTIYF	TGCAGTGCACCGGGACCCAGGAGAGGAAACACCATATATTTT
TRBV20-1	NA	many	TRBJ2-4	CSASGPQGAKNIQYF	TGCAGTGCTAGCGGTCCCCAGGGAGCCAAAAACATTCAGTACTTC
TRBV20-1	TRBD2	many	TRBJ2-7	CSAILGTIYEQYF	TGCAGTGCTATTTTAGGGACTATCTACGAGCAGTACTTC
TRBV18	NA	NA	TRBJ2-4	CASSPTKADLAKNIQYF	TGTGCCAGCTCACCAACCAAGGCAGATCTAGCCAAAAACATTCAGTACTTC
TRBV18	NA	NA	TRBJ2-5	CASSRGTGETQYF	TGTGCCAGCTCACGCGGGACCGGGGAGACCCAGTACTTC
TRBV7-9	NA	NA	TRBJ2-1	CASSQGTRNNEQFF	TGTGCCAGCAGCCAAGGGACGAGGAACAATGAGCAGTTCTTC
TRBV5-1	TRBD1	few	TRBJ1-6	CASSYGQGESPLHF	TGCGCCAGCAGCTACGGACAGGGGGAATCACCCCTCCACTTT
TRBV15	TRBD1	many	TRBJ1-2	CATSRGQGAAGYTF	TGTGCCACCAGCAGAGGACAGGGGGCTGCTGGCTACACCTTC
TRBV18	NA	NA	TRBJ2-2	CASSQNTRTGELFF	TGTGCCAGCTCACAAAATACAAGAACCGGGGAGCTGTTTTTT
TRBV6-5	NA	many	TRBJ2-6	CASSVERPGANVLTF	TGTGCCAGCAGTGTTGAAAGACCTGGGGCCAACGTCCTGACTTTC
TRBV7-2	NA	many	TRBJ1-2	CASSEGHYGYTF	TGTGCCAGCAGCGAGGGACATTATGGCTACACCTTC
TRBV28	TRBD2	NA	TRBJ2-3	CASSSGASKVTDAQYF	TGTGCCAGCAGTAGCGGGGCCTCAAAGGTCACAGATGCGCAGTATTTT
TRBV19	NA	many	TRBJ2-3	CASRGGSASTDTQYF	TGTGCCAGTAGGGGGGGAAGCGCTAGCACAGATACGCAGTATTTT